A single T cell receptor (beta chain) is shown here with its context. Generated by immunoSEQ multiplex PCR, the TCRdb table keeps only in-frame clones and is missing some. The table lists approximately 290,000 clones, roughly 84% of them singletons. CDR3 size: 17 residues. Trimming at V came to 4 bases and at J to 5 bases, leaving 6 bases not matched to a gene. CDR1 is SGHTA and CDR2 is FQGNSA in the germline V gene. The sample is drawn from a study of blood T cell repertoires in COVID-19. Sequenced input: peripheral blood. The V call is TRBV7-2, the J call TRBJ2-3; 16 bases are shared with TRBD2. The clonotype originates from a human donor with COVID-19, enrolled during active disease. The donor label of this sample is uncertain. The CDR3 is CASSSGLAGGPVDTQYF. The CDR3 region has the DNA TGTGCCAGCAGCTCGGGACTAGCGGGAGGGCCAGTAGATACGCAGTATTTT.